This TCR beta chain was sequenced in a study of identical twins. Study results and caveats: Out-of-frame sharing of TCR alpha in monozygotic twins was underestimated by models. Invariant cells of the MAIT and iNKT types might have partly distorted the zero-insertion analyses.

TCRdb re-called the 5' RACE reads through MiXCR, storing one row per CDR3 protein. The sample holds roughly 1,500,000 distinct CDR3 sequences; more than 30% are singletons and the top ten take around 0.25%. CDR1 and CDR2 from the germline V gene are KGHSH and LQKENI. This CDR3 contains 16 residues. The V end was cut by 1 base, the J end by 1 base, with 12 bases between. As regards this clonotype: Antigen specificity is unknown.

The TCR sequence derives from a newborn girl in good health. The V gene is TRBV18, the J gene TRBJ2-3; D possibly corresponds to TRBD1 (5 bases). The sequenced sample consisted of cord blood. CDR3 DNA sequence: TGTGCCAGCTCACCACGGACAAGGCACCGCACAGATACGCAGTATTTT. Protein sequence: CASSPRTRHRTDTQYF.